The text below deals with one TCR beta chain. The antigen is not known. From RNA transcripts, TCR beta CDR3 regions were amplified. Using the HTBI primer set, a first-round RT-PCR was run on the TCR CDR3. TCRdb itself ran the multiplex PCR reads through MiXCR, one entry per CDR3 protein. Of roughly 200,000 distinct CDR3 sequences listed, around 19% are singletons. This specimen comes from a study of T cells in Graves' hyperthyroidism and ophthalmopathy. Study conclusions and caveats: A 13 V-J model separated ophthalmopathy from stable hyperthyroidism. Most thyroid clonotypes expanded above 0.001 appeared in blood too.

A lack of ophthalmopathy progression within 18 months defined stable Graves' hyperthyroidism. The sequencing input was blood. This receptor was taken from a middle-aged man with Graves' hyperthyroidism.

The chain's CDR3 is CASSDRGPNYGYTF. Here the CDR3 DNA reads TGTGCCAGCAGCGACAGGGGCCCTAACTATGGCTACACCTTC. The chain carries TRBV9 and TRBJ1-2; TRBD1 aligns across 7 bases. Germline V gene lookup returns CDR1 SGDLS and CDR2 YYNGEE. This CDR3 has 14 amino acids. With V trimmed by 3 bases and J by 0 bases, 2 bases remained unmatched.